The 10 T cell receptor beta chains below come from one sample, sequenced in a study of blood T cells in healthy people across ages. Then a second PCR, running roughly 7 to 11 cycles, was carried out with a sample-barcoded 5' primer and a J-beta primer mix. TCRdb reanalysed the 5' RACE reads using MiXCR and keeps one entry per CDR3 protein. The table includes fewer than 2 million distinct CDR3 sequences, approximately 40% detected once. Sequenced material: blood. These receptors all come from a human donor in good health.

This clonotype appeared a single time. J is TRBJ2-5 and V is TRBV20-1; TRBD2 aligns across 7 bases. Trimming removed 8 bases from V and 5 bases from J; junction bases left unmatched: 5. Germline CDR1 is DFQATT and CDR2 is SNEGSKA (reference sequence). This CDR3 is built from 11 residues. CDR3 sequence reads: CSFTSEETQYF. CDR3 DNA sequence: TGCAGTTTCACTAGCGAGGAGACCCAGTACTTC.

The gene calls are TRBV2 and TRBJ1-2; 9 bases are shared with TRBD1. CDR1 and CDR2 from the germline V gene are SNHLY and FYNNEI. The CDR3 has 15 amino acids. The trim removed 6 bases at V and 6 bases at J, leaving 11 bases unmatched. This chain's CDR3 is CASSLKDRGIDGYTF. CDR3 coding DNA: TGTGCCAGCAGCCTGAAGGACAGGGGAATTGATGGCTACACCTTC.

V and J are TRBV20-1 and TRBJ1-5, with D unresolved. The germline V gene has CDR1 DFQATT and CDR2 SNEGSKA (reference sequence). The V end lost 6 bases, the J end lost 4 bases, and 16 bases lay between the germline ends. This CDR3 has 14 residues. The CDR3 region has the DNA TGCAGTGCCGCACCTACAGCTACTAATCAGCCCCAGCATTTT. Residues: CSAAPTATNQPQHF.

To note about this clonotype: Here the CDR3 omits its conserved ending phenylalanine or tryptophan, so a read error is the likely source. The V call is TRBV7-2, the J call TRBJ2-5; D is undetermined. The V and J ends lost 1 base and 2 bases respectively, with 14 bases between them. Looked up from germline, CDR1 is SGHTA and CDR2 is FQGNSA. The CDR3 covers 16 residues. The CDR3 nucleotides read TGTGCCAGCAGCTTAGTAGGTGGTTCGAGACAAGAGACCCAGTACTGC. Its protein product is CASSLVGGSRQETQYC.

Points on this clonotype: The CDR3 does not close with the conserved phenylalanine or tryptophan, likely indicating a read error. The DNA is omitted, as the CDR3 cannot be located on it reliably, and the CDR3 follows TCRdb's listing. The chain joins TRBV5-1 to TRBJ2-3; TRBD2, the table's D call, was not compared with the DNA. The germline gives CDR1 SGHRS, CDR2 YFSETQ. The CDR3 numbers 12 amino acids, ends counted. CDR3: CASSPTAGTSYS.

J is TRBJ2-2 and V is TRBV3-1; D might be TRBD1 or TRBD2, each matching 6 bases. Germline-derived CDR1 and CDR2 are LGHDT and YNNKEL (reference sequence). The ends were cut back, 4 bases at V and 0 bases at J, with 12 bases in the middle. The CDR3 consists of 16 residues. CDR3: CASSPWGAANTGELFF. The CDR3 bases are TGTGCCAGCAGCCCCTGGGGGGCCGCGAACACCGGGGAGCTGTTTTTT.

CDR3 loop: CSAYRPTGAKQETQYF. CDR3 nucleotide sequence: TGCAGTGCTTACCGTCCTACGGGAGCTAAACAAGAGACCCAGTACTTC. This chain connects TRBV20-1 to TRBJ2-5; D is possibly TRBD2 (6 bases). V was cut by 5 bases and J by 2 bases, with 21 bases left in between. The CDR3 spans 16 residues. Germline V gives CDR1 DFQATT, CDR2 SNEGSKA (reference sequence).

The rearrangement joins TRBV7-9 to TRBJ2-7; 7 nucleotides match TRBD1. This CDR3 region has 16 residues. Per germline, CDR1 SEHNR and CDR2 FQNEAQ (reference sequence). V lost 1 base, J lost 0 bases, and 6 bases stayed unmatched. The DNA for the CDR3 is TGTGCCAGCAGCTTAGGCGGACAGGAAGTCTCCTACGAGCAGTACTTC. It is translated as CASSLGGQEVSYEQYF.

This clonotype was picked up a small number of times. Germline and junction disagree at one end, which may indicate a read error. The chain employs TRBV5-1 and TRBJ1-1; D possibly corresponds to TRBD1 (6 bases). Per germline, CDR1 SGHRS and CDR2 YFSETQ. The CDR3 is made up of 16 amino acids. CDR3 in amino acids: CTSSQTRWTDNTEAFF. The CDR3 bases are TGCACCAGCAGCCAAACAAGGTGGACAGATAACACTGAAGCTTTCTTT.

The chain couples TRBV27 to TRBJ2-3; 13 bases are shared with TRBD2. V was clipped by 5 bases and J by 1 base; unmatched bases: 9. The germline CDR1 and CDR2 sequences are MNHEY and SMNVEV (reference sequence). The CDR3 has 18 residues. CDR3 DNA: TGTGCCAGCAGTCTCCTACTAGCGGGGGGGCCCCGCACAGATACGCAGTATTTT. Protein sequence: CASSLLLAGGPRTDTQYF.